The 17 T cell receptor beta chains presented below share a single source sample, sequenced in a study of blood T cell repertoires in COVID-19. Profiling relied on immunoSEQ multiplex PCR, and the TCRdb table lists in-frame clones only, not all of them. The sample consists of over 35,000 clones, about 80% of them appearing once. Sequenced: peripheral blood. The receptors stem from a man aged 55 to 70 with active COVID-19.

The V and J genes are TRBV19 and TRBJ1-5; possibly TRBD1 for D (6 bases). Per the germline V gene, CDR1 is LNHDA and CDR2 is SQIVND (reference sequence). The V end was cut by 1 base, the J end by 0 bases, with 10 bases between. This CDR3 spans 16 amino acids. The CDR3 loop is CASSIGGGGSNQPQHF. For the CDR3, the DNA is TGTGCCAGTAGTATAGGGGGAGGGGGTAGCAATCAGCCCCAGCATTTT.

This sequence joins TRBV30 and TRBJ1-1; 7 nucleotides line up with TRBD1. The junction had 4 bases not matched to a gene; V was cut back by 2 bases and J by 1 base. The CDR3 consists of 14 residues. Looked up from germline, CDR1 is GTSNPN and CDR2 is SVGIG (reference sequence). This chain's CDR3 is CAWSFRDRNTEAFF. The CDR3 DNA sequence: TGTGCCTGGAGTTTTAGGGACAGGAACACTGAAGCTTTCTTT.

About this clone itself: The junction and the germline gene differ at one end; a read error may be behind it. The chain couples TRBV6-1 to TRBJ2-1; the match to TRBD2 covers 7 bases. Germline V CDR1 and CDR2: MNHNS, SASEGT. The CDR3 is 11 residues long. The CDR3 DNA sequence: TGTGCCAGCAGTGAAATTAGCGGGCCCGTCTTC. It translates to CASSEISGPVF.

This chain uses TRBV2 with TRBJ1-2; 8 positions agree with TRBD1. CDR1 and CDR2 from the germline V gene are SNHLY and FYNNEI. J lost 3 bases, V lost 6 bases, and 3 bases had no gene match. The CDR3 spans 13 residues. The CDR3 DNA reads TGTGCCAGCAGCGGACAGGGCGACTATGGCTACACCTTC. Translated, it gives CASSGQGDYGYTF.

V is TRBV19 and J is TRBJ1-3; unclear D gene. The length of the CDR3 is 17 residues. Germline loops: CDR1 LNHDA, CDR2 SQIVND (reference sequence). V was pared by 0 bases and J by 2 bases, with 14 bases between. The CDR3 region has the DNA TGTGCCAGTAGTATAGATCAAAGCGGAGCGACTGGAAACACCATATATTTT. The encoded protein is CASSIDQSGATGNTIYF. Looking up the rest from reference TRBV19 and TRBJ1-3 gives the full variable domain: DGGITQSPKYLFRKEGQNVTLSCEQNLNHDAMYWYRQDPGQGLRLIYYSQIVNDFQKGDIAEGYSVSREKKESFPLTVTSAQKNPTAFYLCASSIDQSGATGNTIYFGEGSWLTVV.

The chain employs TRBV4-1 and TRBJ1-2; D call uncertain. V gave up 6 bases and J gave up 8 bases, with 13 bases separating them. Per germline, CDR1 MGHRA and CDR2 YSYEKL. CDR3 length equals 12 residues. The CDR3 protein is CASSGWVGGYTF. DNA for the CDR3: TGCGCCAGCAGTGGATGGGTGGGCGGCTACACCTTC.

The genes are TRBV2 and TRBJ1-4, with a weak D call TRBD1 (6 bases). V shed 6 bases and J shed 8 bases, with 13 bases lying between them. The CDR3 has 13 amino acids. Germline loops: CDR1 SNHLY, CDR2 FYNNEI. The CDR3 nucleotides are TGTGCCAGCAGCTACAGGGCTGGAGAAAAACTGTTTTTT. Translated: CASSYRAGEKLFF.

The chain combines TRBV5-8 with TRBJ2-5, with TRBD2 matching over 10 bases. V shed 5 bases, J shed 1 base, and the junction held 5 bases outside the gene matches. CDR1 is SGHTS, CDR2 YDEGEE, per germline. The CDR3 is made up of 15 amino acids. The CDR3 spells CASSFGTSAQETQYF. The DNA of the CDR3 is TGTGCCAGCAGTTTTGGGACTAGCGCCCAAGAGACCCAGTACTTC.

The chain recombines TRBV19 with TRBJ2-2; 8 nucleotides agree with TRBD1. CDR3 length equals 15 residues. V trimming: 3 bases; J trimming: 0 bases; junction bases outside the gene matches: 0. Germline V gives CDR1 LNHDA, CDR2 SQIVND (reference sequence). CDR3 DNA: TGTGCCAGTAGTATGACAGGGGCGAACACCGGGGAGCTGTTTTTT. It yields the protein CASSMTGANTGELFF.

This clone was recorded only once. The chain uses TRBV6-2 or TRBV6-3 and TRBJ1-5, with 7 nucleotides matching TRBD1. Germline assignment: CDR1 MNHEY and CDR2 SVGEGT. Germline trimming cut 6 bases from V and 5 bases from J; bases unmatched to any gene: 4. The CDR3 is 13 residues long. CDR3 region: CASSRQGYQPQHF. CDR3 in DNA: TGTGCCAGCAGCCGACAGGGTTATCAGCCCCAGCATTTT.

This clone was observed a few times. This chain joins TRBV5-1 and TRBJ1-1; no reliable D call. CDR1 and CDR2 from the germline V gene are SGHRS and YFSETQ. Between the trimmed V and J ends, which lost 3 bases and 1 base, there was a span of 7 bases. The CDR3 sequence is 13 residues long. In DNA, the CDR3 is TGCGCCAGCAGCTACAGACAGAACACTGAAGCTTTCTTT. Translation gives CASSYRQNTEAFF.

This sequence joins TRBV7-2 and TRBJ2-7; 7 bases match TRBD2. Germline-derived CDR1 and CDR2 are SGHTA and FQGNSA. The CDR3 length is 15 residues. The J segment lost 5 bases and the V segment lost 5 bases, leaving 12 bases of the junction unmatched. The CDR3 is CASSPGGRAGDEQYF. The CDR3 DNA follows: TGTGCCAGCAGCCCAGGAGGGAGGGCCGGAGACGAGCAGTACTTC.

The rearrangement uses TRBV10-3 and TRBJ1-4; D is ambiguous. The CDR3 consists of 13 residues. In germline, CDR1 is ENHRY, CDR2 SYGVKD. Between the trimmed V and J ends, which lost 5 bases and 7 bases, there was a span of 11 bases. CDR3 protein: CAISSGETEKLFF. The CDR3 coding sequence is TGTGCCATCAGTTCTGGGGAGACTGAAAAACTGTTTTTT.

This clone was seen a single time. The gene calls are TRBV23-1 and TRBJ2-5, with D possibly TRBD2 on 5 matching bases. TRBV23-1 is placed among ORFs of uncertain function. The CDR3 runs to 16 residues. The germline V and J ends were trimmed by 4 bases and 3 bases, with 18 bases remaining between them. The CDR3 spells CASSPGLEGPEETQYF. In DNA, the CDR3 is TGCGCCAGCAGTCCCGGTCTCGAGGGTCCGGAAGAGACCCAGTACTTC.

CDR3 sequence (DNA): TGTGCCACCAGCAGAGCCACGGGACAGGGTGGAGAAAAACTGTTTTTT. This sequence encodes CATSRATGQGGEKLFF. The rearrangement links TRBV15 to TRBJ1-4, with TRBD1 matching over 9 bases. After removal of 1 base from V and 8 bases from J, the junction contained 8 bases not matched to a gene. CDR3 length: 16 residues. Germline assignment: CDR1 LNHNV and CDR2 YYDKDF (reference sequence).

The V gene is TRBV19, the J gene TRBJ2-1, with a possible D match to TRBD2 (7 bases). This CDR3 is built from 14 residues. Trimming pared 7 bases from V and 0 bases from J, leaving 10 bases between. Germline lookup yields CDR1 LNHDA and CDR2 SQIVND (reference sequence). CDR3 loop: CASNRGASYNEQFF. Written as DNA, the CDR3 is TGTGCCAGTAACCGGGGGGCCTCCTACAATGAGCAGTTCTTC. The full variable domain, with the rest looked up from reference TRBV19 and TRBJ2-1, is DGGITQSPKYLFRKEGQNVTLSCEQNLNHDAMYWYRQDPGQGLRLIYYSQIVNDFQKGDIAEGYSVSREKKESFPLTVTSAQKNPTAFYLCASNRGASYNEQFFGPGTRLTVL.

DNA of the CDR3: TGCAGCGCCGTTCTCGGGGGAGGCCCCTACGAGCAGTACTTC. It encodes CSAVLGGGPYEQYF. The chain recombines TRBV29-1 with TRBJ2-7, with D possibly being TRBD2 (6 bases). Deletions cut 7 bases from V and 2 bases from J, with 18 bases between. The CDR3 has 14 residues. CDR1 and CDR2 (germline): SQVTM, ANQGSEA.